The clone carrying this TCR beta chain was seen only once. Sequenced by immunoSEQ multiplex PCR; TCRdb stores in-frame clones only, minus some. The data contain over 65,000 clones, around 90% of them seen just once; the ten biggest clones take up around 5%. The data were taken from a study of T cell responses to AZD1222 COVID-19 vaccine. The receptor was isolated from an adult in good health. The specimen comprised peripheral blood, sampled on day 0 of AZD1222 vaccination.

CDR3 sequence (DNA): TGTGCCAGCAGAAGGACAAACAACAATGAGCAGTTCTTC. Translation: CASRRTNNNEQFF. This chain uses TRBV25-1 with TRBJ2-1; TRBD1 might be the D (5 bases). Trimming removed 6 bases at V and 5 bases at J, with 11 bases between. Germline-derived CDR1 and CDR2 are MGHDK and SYGVNS. This CDR3 is built from 13 residues. Drawing the rest from reference TRBV25-1 and TRBJ2-1, the complete variable domain is EADIYQTPRYLVIGTGKKITLECSQTMGHDKMYWYQQDPGMELHLIHYSYGVNSTEKGDLSSESTVSRIRTEHFPLTLESARPSHTSQYLCASRRTNNNEQFFGPGTRLTVL.